The 3 T cell receptor beta chains below all came from one sample that was sequenced in a study of T cell responses to AZD1222 COVID-19 vaccine. Repertoires were generated with immunoSEQ multiplex PCR, while TCRdb's copy carries only in-frame clones and drops some. Counted here are under 100,000 clones, 88% occurring once; the ten biggest clones make up under 20%. The sequences come from peripheral blood, collected on day 0 of AZD1222 vaccination. The receptors derive from an adult in good health.

The CDR3 sequence is CASSSPGGGGSYTF. DNA of the CDR3: TGTGCCAGCAGTTCCCCCGGGGGGGGCGGATCCTACACCTTC. The rearrangement joins TRBV6-1 to TRBJ1-2; D may be TRBD1 (6 bases). Germline-derived CDR1 and CDR2 are MNHNS and SASEGT. CDR3 length: 14 amino acids. Trimming stripped 5 bases from V and 10 bases from J, with 20 bases between.

In its sample, this clone was seen once. V and J are TRBV5-1 and TRBJ2-7, with 11 bases fitting TRBD1. Trimming took 4 bases from V and 6 from J; bases not matched to a gene: 6. CDR1 and CDR2 from the germline V gene are SGHRS and YFSETQ. This CDR3 has 14 amino acids. CDR3 DNA: TGCGCCAGCAGCCAGGGACAGGGGGGACTCGAGCAGTACTTC. Amino acids: CASSQGQGGLEQYF. The full variable domain, its missing parts supplied by reference TRBV5-1 and TRBJ2-7, is KAGVTQTPRYLIKTRGQQVTLSCSPISGHRSVSWYQQTPGQGLQFLFEYFSETQRNKGNFPGRFSGRQFSNSRSEMNVSTLELGDSALYLCASSQGQGGLEQYFGPGTRLTVT.

The chain has TRBV28 and TRBJ1-5; no firm D call. Deletions cut 5 bases from V and 7 bases from J, with 15 bases between. The CDR3 length is 14 residues. The germline gives CDR1 MDHEN, CDR2 SYDVKM. Here the CDR3 reads CASSPPGSGQPQHF. The CDR3, as DNA: TGTGCCAGCAGTCCACCCGGTTCGGGGCAGCCCCAGCATTTT.